This TCR beta chain came from a study of T-cell memory formation after mild COVID-19. Each CDR3 protein is one row after TCRdb ran MiXCR on the 5' RACE reads. The sample holds approximately 44,000 distinct CDR3 sequences, 7.3% seen once. The germline V gene encodes CDR1 DFQATT and CDR2 SNEGSKA (reference sequence). The CDR3 has 11 amino acids. The specimen was PBMCs or a T cell subset sorted from them (not recorded which). This chain joins TRBV20-1 and TRBJ2-1; D is ambiguous. The DNA end favors TRBJ2-4, so the J call may be wrong. The receptor's source is a man between 18 and 35 years old who had mild COVID-19 (a few samples of this study predate the infection). Cell type and time point are not known. CDR3 DNA sequence: TGCAGTGCTGGAACGTTACGATTTCAGTACTTC. It specifies CSAGTLRFQYF.